This entry is about one T cell receptor (beta chain). This clone was seen a few times. Its cognate antigen has yet to be identified. Per-base quality was not reported, and no clone a single base away is much larger than it. V sheds 0 bases and J sheds 4 bases, leaving 13 bases between their ends. CDR3 length: 14 amino acids, cysteine to phenylalanine. Only CDR3 DNA remains: 42 bases, in frame from the first base. Reading the germline V gene gives CDR1 SQVTM and CDR2 ANQGSEA. The sample originates from a study of beta chain features in type 1 diabetes (dated by TCRdb to the late 2010s). Some background on the complete study: No differences in mean age, gender distribution, total cell number or subset yield were found between patients and healthy donors. Across all samples, 107,917,701 sorted cells were examined, and cell number per subset correlated strongly with RNA yield. In the study, TCRB repertoires of sorted circulating CD4+ T cell subsets from recently diagnosed type 1 diabetes patients were compared with those of matched healthy donors. Whereas all 30 or so donors provided naive and central memory subsets, regulatory and stem cell-like memory subsets were isolated from just 8 patients and about 8 healthy donors.

Broad study findings and their caveats: Because cDNA was sequenced instead of genomic DNA, highly expressing activated cells could be over-represented, though the groups showed no difference in activation or CD3 levels. Fewer insertions and more nucleotide deletions at VDJ recombination sites were observed in patients with type 1 diabetes, implying thymic rearrangement abnormalities. Naive, central memory and regulatory TCRB repertoires appeared more similar among patients than among healthy donors. Only small numbers of individuals were included in the HLA sub-analyses, which left unresolved whether HLA type had any influence on TCRB rearrangement. Shorter templates might have been favored by PCR, but patient and control samples were amplified and corrected together, so both groups would have been affected equally by any skew. In all four CD4+ subsets, TCRB CDR3 length was moderately but significantly shorter in type 1 diabetes patients.

The entire isolated RNA was reverse transcribed using the High Capacity cDNA Reverse Transcription Kit, and thus expressed TCRB transcripts were sequenced. Naive, central memory and regulatory T cell samples underwent deep immunoSEQ sequencing, averaging around 3.9 million total reads per sample. Sorted cells were lysed in RLT buffer and RNA was extracted with DNase-treated RNeasy Micro or Mini kits, depending on cell number. To prevent cross-contamination, every cell subset was processed on its own, while patient and healthy donor samples were processed together. The immunoSEQ multiplex PCR was used to amplify TCRB sequences from cDNA, generating 87-bp fragments that spanned the CDR3 region. The amplicons were sequenced using the Illumina HiSeq platform. Per the source publication's procedure: Synthetic template baselines were used to correct PCR bias computationally, reads within Hamming distance 2 were collapsed together, and singletons that could not be merged were discarded. By aligning reads against IMGT, V, D and J genes, CDR3 length, and insertions or deletions at six rearrangement sites were assigned. Within each subset, clonotype counts were normalized to sorted cell number, and only after that were true diversity and Gini coefficients computed with the tcR R package. The overlap coefficient, calculated on TCRB nucleotide sequences, was used to quantify repertoire sharing. Drawn from immuneACCESS, this table holds only the in-frame rearrangements with V and J called that TCRdb kept. Clones are partly lost; checked studies trace under half to an unresolved V gene and leave the rest unexplained. That table furnishes V, J and clone size, whereas the DNA furnished D and trimming. The sample table contains 95,000 to 150,000 clones; only one count was recorded for over 15% of them. Together, the top ten hold 2% to 2.5% of the sample.

From each donor, a single peripheral blood sample of around 120 mL on average was drawn into heparinised tubes. Naive, central memory, regulatory and stem cell-like memory CD4+ T cells were sorted on a BD FACSAria II using a panel including CD45RO, CCR7, CD25, CD127, CD95 and CD27. A purity above 95% was achieved for all sorted populations. PBMCs were isolated right away by Lymphoprep density gradient centrifugation and were stained directly, without culture. Samples were stained and sorted in pairs, with one healthy donor and one patient per experiment, so that batch effects were minimized. The origin of this receptor is a man aged 25 to 40 with type 1 diabetes. Sequenced input: central memory CD4+ T cells from blood. This receptor chain uses TRBV29-1 and TRBJ2-7; the D gene is perhaps TRBD1 or TRBD2, as each covers 5 bases. CDR3 sequence: CSVEDPGRSYEQYF. Here is the DNA: TGCAGCGTTGAAGATCCGGGACGAAGTTACGAGCAGTACTTC.